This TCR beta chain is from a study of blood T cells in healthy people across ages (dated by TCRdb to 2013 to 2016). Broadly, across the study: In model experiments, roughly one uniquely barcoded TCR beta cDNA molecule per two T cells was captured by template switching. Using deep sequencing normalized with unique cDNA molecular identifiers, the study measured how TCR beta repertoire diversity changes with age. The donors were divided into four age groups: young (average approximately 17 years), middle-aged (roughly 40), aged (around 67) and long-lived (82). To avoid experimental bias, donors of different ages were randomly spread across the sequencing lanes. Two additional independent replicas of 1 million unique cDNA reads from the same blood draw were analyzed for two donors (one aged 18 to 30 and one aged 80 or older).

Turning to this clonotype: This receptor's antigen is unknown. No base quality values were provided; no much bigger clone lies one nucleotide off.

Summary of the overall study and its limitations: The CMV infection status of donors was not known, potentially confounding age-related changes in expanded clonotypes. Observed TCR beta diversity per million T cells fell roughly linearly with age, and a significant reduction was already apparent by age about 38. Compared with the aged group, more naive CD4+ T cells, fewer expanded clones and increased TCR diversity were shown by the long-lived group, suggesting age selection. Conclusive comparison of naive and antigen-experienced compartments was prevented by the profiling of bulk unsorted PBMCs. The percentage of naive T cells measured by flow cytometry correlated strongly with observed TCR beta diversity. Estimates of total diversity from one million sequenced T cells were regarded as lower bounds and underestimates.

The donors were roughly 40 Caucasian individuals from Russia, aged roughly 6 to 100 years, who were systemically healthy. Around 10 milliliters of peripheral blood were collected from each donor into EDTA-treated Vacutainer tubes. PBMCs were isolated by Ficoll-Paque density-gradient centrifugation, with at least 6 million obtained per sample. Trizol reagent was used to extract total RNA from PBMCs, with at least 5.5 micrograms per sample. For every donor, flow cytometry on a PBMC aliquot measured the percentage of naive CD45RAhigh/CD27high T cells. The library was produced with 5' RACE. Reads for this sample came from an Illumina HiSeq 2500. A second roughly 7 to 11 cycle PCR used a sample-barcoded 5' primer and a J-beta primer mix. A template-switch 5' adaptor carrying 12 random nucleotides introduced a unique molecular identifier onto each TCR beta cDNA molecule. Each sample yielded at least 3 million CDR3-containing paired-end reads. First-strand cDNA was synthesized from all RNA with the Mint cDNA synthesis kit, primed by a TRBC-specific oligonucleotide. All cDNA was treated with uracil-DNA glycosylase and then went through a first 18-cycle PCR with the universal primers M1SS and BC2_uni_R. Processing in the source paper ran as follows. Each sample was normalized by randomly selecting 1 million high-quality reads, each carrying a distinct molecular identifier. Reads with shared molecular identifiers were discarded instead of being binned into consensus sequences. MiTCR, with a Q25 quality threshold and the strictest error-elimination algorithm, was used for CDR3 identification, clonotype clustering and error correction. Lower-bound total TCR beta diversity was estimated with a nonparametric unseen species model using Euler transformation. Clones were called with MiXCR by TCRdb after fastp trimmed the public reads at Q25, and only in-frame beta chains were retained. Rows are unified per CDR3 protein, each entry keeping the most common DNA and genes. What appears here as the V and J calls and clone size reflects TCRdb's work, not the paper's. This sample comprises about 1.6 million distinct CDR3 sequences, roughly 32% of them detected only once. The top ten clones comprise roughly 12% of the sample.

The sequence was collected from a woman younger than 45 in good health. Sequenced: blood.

The nucleotide sequence reads as follows: TGCAGTGCCCCCGCCCGGGACAGGCTATTTTCACCCCTCCACTTT. Its protein reads: CSAPARDRLFSPLHF. The chain is made from TRBV20-1 and TRBJ1-6; 8 bases in the middle match TRBD1. The CDR3 spans 15 residues, from the cysteine through the phenylalanine. Left in the record is the CDR3 DNA by itself, 45 bases read in frame from the first base. In the germline V gene (reference sequence), CDR1 corresponds to DFQATT and CDR2 to SNEGSKA. V is pruned by 6 bases and J by 9 bases, leaving 13 bases of the junction without a gene match.